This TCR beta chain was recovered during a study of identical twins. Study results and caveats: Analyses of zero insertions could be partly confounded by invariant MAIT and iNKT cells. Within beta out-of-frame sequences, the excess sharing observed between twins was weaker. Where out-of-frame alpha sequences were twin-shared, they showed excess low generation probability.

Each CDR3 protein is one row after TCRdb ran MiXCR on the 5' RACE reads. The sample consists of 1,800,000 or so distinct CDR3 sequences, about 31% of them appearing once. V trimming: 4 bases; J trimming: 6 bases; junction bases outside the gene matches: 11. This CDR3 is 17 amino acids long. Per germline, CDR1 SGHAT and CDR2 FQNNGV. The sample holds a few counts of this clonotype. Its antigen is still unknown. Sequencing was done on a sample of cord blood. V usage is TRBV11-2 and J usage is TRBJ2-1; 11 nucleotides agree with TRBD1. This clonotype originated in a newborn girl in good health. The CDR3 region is CASSSTHRDRGSNEQFF. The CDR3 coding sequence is TGTGCCAGCAGCTCAACCCACCGGGACAGGGGGAGCAATGAGCAGTTCTTC. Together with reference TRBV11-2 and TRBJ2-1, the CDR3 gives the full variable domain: EAGVAQSPRYKIIEKRQSVAFWCNPISGHATLYWYQQILGQGPKLLIQFQNNGVVDDSQLPKDRFSAERLKGVDSTLKIQPAKLEDSAVYLCASSSTHRDRGSNEQFFGPGTRLTVL.